This TCR beta chain came from a study of T cell repertoires in cytomegalovirus infection. TCRdb reprocessed the reads with MiXCR, giving one entry per CDR3 protein. This table holds roughly 920,000 distinct CDR3 sequences, 31% found once. This clonotype showed up just a few times. What it binds is unknown. Germline V lookup: CDR1 SGDLS, CDR2 YYNGEE. The CDR3 covers 16 residues. V was clipped by 5 bases and J by 1 base, with 16 bases between them. The sequence came from a human donor in good health (CMV status not recorded). Some clones in this sample may be carry-over from other donors' samples. Sequenced material: cultured CD8+ T cells from PBMCs, taken from culture after CMV antigen stimulation. This chain links TRBV9 with TRBJ1-3; unclear D gene. The CDR3 DNA follows: TGTGCCAGCAGTGATCGGGGATTCCGTTCTGGAAACACCATATATTTT. This sequence encodes CASSDRGFRSGNTIYF.